This TCR beta chain was profiled in a study of identical twins. Study-wide points: Fewer insertions were carried by abundant cord blood beta clonotypes, but none was seen in memory repertoires.

Only healthy Caucasians were included as donors. This clonotype has more than one count but fewer than ten. What it binds is unknown. The CDR3 is 14 amino acids. V gave up 3 bases and J gave up 4 bases, with 12 bases separating them. Each CDR3 protein is one row after TCRdb ran MiXCR on the 5' RACE reads. This sample has more than 400,000 distinct CDR3 sequences, with 13% to 15% found just once. The same data also contributed to another study, on yellow fever vaccine responses in identical twins.

The sequence was collected from a woman younger than 35 in good health. The sequencing input was CD4+ T cells sorted from blood. V usage is TRBV12-3 or TRBV12-4 and J usage is TRBJ1-1, with D hard to call. CDR3 protein: CASSFPSSGTEAFF. The CDR3 DNA reads TGTGCCAGCAGTTTCCCGTCCTCAGGCACTGAAGCTTTCTTT.